This T cell receptor (beta chain) stems from a study of cytomegalovirus exposure and HLA in healthy donors. Concerning this clone itself: As yet, its antigen is unknown.

V lost 3 bases to trimming and J lost 5 bases; unmatched junction nucleotides: 5. This CDR3 has 14 residues. Germline values: CDR1 ENHRY, CDR2 SYGVKD. PCR used 60 Vbeta primers and 13 Jbeta primers. Sequenced by immunoSEQ multiplex PCR; TCRdb stores in-frame clones only, minus some. The table lists about 160,000 clones, approximately 81% of them singletons. Points from the study as a whole: A prior analysis recorded that most TCR beta V segments were productive about 87% or about 30% of the time. Association with HLA alleles at 0.05 false discovery rate was found for 17,000 or so TCR beta sequences in a later analysis. From TCR beta sequences, most subjects' HLA-A and HLA-B alleles were reportedly predicted accurately.

The sample was PBMCs. This sequence originates from a man aged 18-30 years in good health and CMV-seropositive. The rearrangement uses TRBV10-3 and TRBJ2-5; 8 nucleotides align to TRBD2. The DNA of the CDR3 is TGTGCCATCAGTGAAGGACTAGCTGGGGAGACCCAGTACTTC. Its translation is CAISEGLAGETQYF.